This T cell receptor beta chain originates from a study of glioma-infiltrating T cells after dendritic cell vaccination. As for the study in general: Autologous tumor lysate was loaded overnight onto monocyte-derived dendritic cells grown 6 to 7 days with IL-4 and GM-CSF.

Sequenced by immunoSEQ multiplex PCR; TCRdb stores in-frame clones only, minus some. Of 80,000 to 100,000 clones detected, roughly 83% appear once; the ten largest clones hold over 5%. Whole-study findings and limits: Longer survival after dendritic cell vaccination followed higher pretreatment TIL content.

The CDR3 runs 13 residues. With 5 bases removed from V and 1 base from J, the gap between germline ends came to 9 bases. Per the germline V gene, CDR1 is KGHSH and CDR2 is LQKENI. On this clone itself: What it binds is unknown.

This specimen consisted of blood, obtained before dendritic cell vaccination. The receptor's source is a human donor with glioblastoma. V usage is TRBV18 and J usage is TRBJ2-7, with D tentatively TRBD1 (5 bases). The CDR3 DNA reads TGTGCCAGCTCAAGTAGGGGTTCCTACGAGCAGTACTTC. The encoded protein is CASSSRGSYEQYF.